The 23 T cell receptor beta chains presented below share a single source sample, sequenced in a study of shared clonotypes between healthy human individuals. The protocol was immunoSEQ multiplex PCR, while the TCRdb copy is restricted to in-frame clones and leaves out a portion. The table lists 2.3 million or so clones, 85% to 95% of them singletons, with 0.35% to 0.5% in the top ten. The sequenced material came from naive CD4+ T cells from PBMCs. This sample's subset: CD45RA+ positively selected. These receptors originate from a man aged 18 to 35 in good health. Some clones in this sample may be carry-over from other donors' samples.

This chain uses TRBV10-3 with TRBJ1-2; D is unclear. Germline assignment: CDR1 ENHRY and CDR2 SYGVKD. Trimming removed 2 bases at V and 0 bases at J, with 19 bases between. This CDR3 is built from 18 residues. As DNA, the CDR3 is TGTGCCATCAGTGAGCCGGACGGTTCGTCGAGGACTAACTATGGCTACACCTTC. It yields the protein CAISEPDGSSRTNYGYTF.

The chain is built from TRBV2 and TRBJ1-2; possibly TRBD1 for D (5 bases). The CDR3 has 15 residues. CDR1 and CDR2 from the germline V gene are SNHLY and FYNNEI. V was cut by 0 bases and J by 7 bases, with 15 bases left in between. CDR3 protein: CASSEALGGRGGYTF. The DNA of the CDR3 is TGTGCCAGCAGTGAAGCGCTAGGAGGTAGGGGTGGCTACACCTTC. Using reference TRBV2 and TRBJ1-2 for the parts outside the CDR3, the full variable domain is EPEVTQTPSHQVTQMGQEVILRCVPISNHLYFYWYRQILGQKVEFLVSFYNNEISEKSEIFDDQFSVERPDGSNFTLKIRSTKLEDSAMYFCASSEALGGRGGYTFGSGTRLTVV.

As for this clone: The same CDR3 arises from other DNA sequences in this sample as well. This chain uses TRBV5-1 with TRBJ1-2; a weak D match, TRBD1 (5 bases). Germline V CDR1 and CDR2: SGHRS, YFSETQ. This CDR3 is 14 amino acids long. V was cut by 3 bases and J by 0 bases, with 9 bases left in between. CDR3 DNA: TGCGCCAGCAGCTCTCTGACAGCTAACTATGGCTACACCTTC. As protein: CASSSLTANYGYTF.

The CDR3 sequence is CASRLVSSGRSTGELFF. For the CDR3, the DNA is TGCGCCAGCAGACTAGTTTCGAGCGGGAGGTCTACCGGGGAGCTGTTTTTT. The chain recombines TRBV5-1 with TRBJ2-2, with 9 bases that match TRBD2. This CDR3 spans 17 amino acids. With 5 bases clipped from V and 5 bases from J, the junction kept 13 bases outside the gene matches. In germline, CDR1 is SGHRS, CDR2 YFSETQ.

The chain is built from TRBV29-1 and TRBJ2-7, with TRBD1 matching 10 bases. V lost 7 bases, J lost 5 bases, and 5 bases stayed unmatched. CDR1 is SQVTM, CDR2 ANQGSEA, per germline. The CDR3 loop spans 12 amino acids. The CDR3 DNA is TGCAGCGCCCGGACAGGGGGGGACGAGCAGTACTTC. Protein product: CSARTGGDEQYF.

The rearrangement links TRBV11-2 to TRBJ1-5, with D unclear. CDR3 length: 13 amino acids. Germline assignment: CDR1 SGHAT and CDR2 FQNNGV. V dropped 1 base and J dropped 3 bases, with 4 bases sitting between them. The CDR3 coding sequence is TGTGCCAGCAGCTTAGTGTCCAATCAGCCCCAGCATTTT. It specifies CASSLVSNQPQHF.

This chain joins TRBV5-4 and TRBJ2-3; no firm D call. Germline lookup yields CDR1 SGHNT and CDR2 YYREEE (reference sequence). V was pared by 5 bases and J by 0 bases, with 7 bases between. The CDR3 is 13 residues long. This CDR3 reads CASRAASTDTQYF. CDR3 nucleotide sequence: TGTGCCAGCAGGGCCGCGAGCACAGATACGCAGTATTTT.

This clone has only one observation. Other DNA sequences in the sample encode the same CDR3. The chain links TRBV7-3 to TRBJ2-6, with unresolved D. The CDR3 runs 14 residues. Germline values: CDR1 SGHTA, CDR2 FQGTGA. Trimming took off 5 bases at V and 3 bases at J, with 8 bases between the two ends. The CDR3 spells CASSPLSGANVLTF. The CDR3 bases are TGTGCCAGCAGCCCGCTGAGTGGGGCCAACGTCCTGACTTTC.

The chain links TRBV25-1 to TRBJ2-3, with a weak D call TRBD2 (5 bases). Germline lookup yields CDR1 MGHDK and CDR2 SYGVNS. The ends were cut back, 3 bases at V and 2 bases at J, with 12 bases in the middle. The CDR3 totals 15 residues. The CDR3 DNA follows: TGTGCCAGCAGTGATTTGACGGGGAACACAGATACGCAGTATTTT. Protein product: CASSDLTGNTDTQYF.

The rearrangement links TRBV19 to TRBJ1-5, with D possibly matching TRBD1 (5 bases). V lost 3 bases and J 2 bases, leaving 11 bases between the germline ends. The CDR3 is 15 amino acids. The V gene's germline CDR1 is LNHDA and CDR2 SQIVND (reference sequence). CDR3 in amino acids: CASSIRRDGNQPQHF. CDR3 DNA sequence: TGTGCCAGTAGTATTAGGAGGGACGGCAATCAGCCCCAGCATTTT.

A word on this clone: Within the sample, other DNA sequences also encode this same CDR3. The V call is TRBV5-1, the J call TRBJ2-5, with 8 positions matching TRBD1. The CDR3 has 13 amino acids. Germline assignment: CDR1 SGHRS and CDR2 YFSETQ. After removal of 4 bases from V and 4 bases from J, the junction contained 3 bases not matched to a gene. The CDR3 loop is CASSGTGAETQYF. CDR3 coding DNA: TGCGCCAGCAGCGGGACAGGTGCAGAGACCCAGTACTTC.

J is TRBJ1-2 and V is TRBV5-4; D possibly corresponds to TRBD1 (5 bases). The V gene lost 3 bases and the J gene lost 4 bases, with 10 bases spanning the gap. The germline V gene encodes CDR1 SGHNT and CDR2 YYREEE (reference sequence). The CDR3 contains 13 residues. CDR3 nucleotides: TGTGCCAGCAGCTCGCAGGGTATCTATGGCTACACCTTC. It translates to CASSSQGIYGYTF.

This clone was counted a single time. This chain links TRBV7-2 with TRBJ2-6, with 7 positions matching TRBD1. The CDR3 is 16 amino acids. Unmatched junction bases numbered 4, after V lost 5 bases and J lost 0 bases. Germline CDR1 SGHTA, CDR2 FQGNSA. Here the CDR3 reads CASSPGQTSGANVLTF. CDR3 sequence (DNA): TGTGCCAGCAGCCCGGGACAGACCTCTGGGGCCAACGTCCTGACTTTC. The full variable domain, rest sourced from reference TRBV7-2 and TRBJ2-6, is GAGVSQSPSNKVTEKGKDVELRCDPISGHTALYWYRQSLGQGLEFLIYFQGNSAPDKSGLPSDRFSAERTGGSVSTLTIQRTQQEDSAVYLCASSPGQTSGANVLTFGAGSRLTVL.

This chain links TRBV6-6 with TRBJ2-2; D gene uncertain. Between the trimmed V and J ends, which lost 6 bases and 6 bases, there was a span of 5 bases. CDR1 is MNHNY, CDR2 SVGAGI, per germline (reference sequence). The length of the CDR3 is 11 residues. CDR3 loop: CASRWSGELFF. CDR3 nucleotide sequence: TGTGCCAGCAGGTGGTCCGGGGAGCTGTTTTTT.

The rearrangement links TRBV7-2 to TRBJ1-5; 8 nucleotides line up with TRBD1. CDR1 and CDR2 (germline): SGHTA, FQGNSA. J lost 7 bases, V lost 1 base, and 9 bases had no gene match. This CDR3 is 16 amino acids long. The CDR3 DNA sequence: TGTGCCAGCAGCTTAGGACCCGACAGGGGACGGCAGCCCCAGCATTTT. It yields the protein CASSLGPDRGRQPQHF.

In DNA, the CDR3 is TGTGCCAGCAGCTCACAATGGGACGACTGGCGGGAGTTGGCCGGGGAGCTGTTTTTT. Its translation: CASSSQWDDWRELAGELFF. The chain links TRBV7-9 to TRBJ2-2, with 7 positions matching TRBD2. Germline CDR1 SEHNR, CDR2 FQNEAQ (reference sequence). The V and J ends lost 4 bases and 6 bases, in that order; junction bases with no gene match: 20. The CDR3 has 19 residues.

Concerning this clone: The sample holds other DNA sequences that translate to the same CDR3. The chain joins TRBV27 to TRBJ2-3; D is possibly TRBD1 (5 bases). With 6 bases removed from V and 1 base from J, the gap between germline ends came to 11 bases. Germline V gives CDR1 MNHEY, CDR2 SMNVEV (reference sequence). This CDR3 contains 14 residues. In DNA, the CDR3 is TGTGCCAGCAGCTTAATACAGGGCACAGATACGCAGTATTTT. The encoded protein is CASSLIQGTDTQYF.

The chain uses TRBV6-4 and TRBJ2-2, with D maybe TRBD1 (5 bases). The CDR3 is 13 amino acids. Germline loops: CDR1 MRHNA, CDR2 SNTAGT. Trimming took 4 bases from V and 5 from J, leaving 8 bases between them. The CDR3 reads CASSVDRTGELFF. The CDR3 bases are TGTGCCAGCAGTGTCGACAGAACCGGGGAGCTGTTTTTT.

About this clone itself: One end of the junction is discordant with germline, which a read error may explain. The chain links TRBV28 to TRBJ1-1; D remains unclear. CDR1 MDHEN and CDR2 SYDVKM come from the germline V gene. The CDR3 extends over 13 amino acids. The CDR3 protein is CASSSTPFIGASF. In nucleotides, the CDR3 is TGTGCCAGCAGTTCCACCCCTTTCATTGGAGCTTCCTTT.

Points on this clone: Distinct nucleotide sequences in the sample also encode this CDR3. The CDR3: CASSLGRTYEQYF. The CDR3 DNA reads as TGTGCCAGTAGTTTGGGGAGAACCTACGAGCAGTACTTC. V and J are TRBV19 and TRBJ2-7, with D perhaps TRBD2 (5 bases). Germline V gene data show CDR1 as LNHDA and CDR2 as SQIVND (reference sequence). V was clipped by 5 bases and J by 2 bases, with 10 bases between them. The CDR3 is made up of 13 amino acids.

The J gene is TRBJ2-7, the V gene TRBV5-5; D ambiguous. This CDR3 has 13 amino acids. The germline V and J ends were trimmed by 1 base and 6 bases, with 11 bases remaining between them. Germline assignment: CDR1 SGHKS and CDR2 YYEKEE (reference sequence). DNA of the CDR3: TGTGCCAGCAGCTTGTCGTCCGGGTCCGAGCAGTACTTC. The encoded protein is CASSLSSGSEQYF.

The chain uses TRBV10-3 and TRBJ2-5, with D possibly being TRBD2 (6 bases). The CDR3 runs 18 residues. CDR1 and CDR2 from the germline V gene are ENHRY and SYGVKD. With 2 bases removed from V and 5 bases from J, the gap between germline ends came to 24 bases. CDR3 region: CAISEQAGSGSIRETQYF. CDR3 DNA sequence: TGTGCCATCAGTGAGCAGGCGGGATCGGGGTCTATACGGGAGACCCAGTACTTC.

This clone was seen just once. The rearrangement joins TRBV29-1 to TRBJ2-3; D remains unclear. The CDR3 consists of 13 residues. CDR1 and CDR2 (germline): SQVTM, ANQGSEA. Trimming left V 1 base short and J 6 bases short, with 11 bases between. The CDR3 bases are TGCAGCGTTGAAGGTCGGACCAGGGATACGCAGTATTTT. Translated: CSVEGRTRDTQYF.